The 19 T cell receptor beta chains below all came from one sample that was sequenced in a study of T cells in Graves' hyperthyroidism and ophthalmopathy. Amplification yielded TCR beta CDR3 regions, with RNA transcripts as the source. First-round RT-PCR with HTBI primers amplified the TCR CDR3 region. Each CDR3 protein is one row after TCRdb ran MiXCR on the multiplex PCR reads. The table records around 620,000 distinct CDR3 sequences, 14% of them present only once. The sequencing sample was made of blood. Receptor source: a woman aged 18 to 35 with Graves' ophthalmopathy.

This clonotype came up many times. This chain links TRBV18 with TRBJ2-5; 9 bases fit TRBD1. Germline V gives CDR1 KGHSH, CDR2 LQKENI. The length of the CDR3 is 14 residues. Trimming took 8 bases from V and 2 from J; bases not matched to a gene: 6. DNA for the CDR3: TGTGCCAGCAGCCCTGGACAGGGGCAAGAGACCCAGTACTTC. This encodes CASSPGQGQETQYF.

The CDR3 loop is CAISGQGQANEKLFF. CDR3 sequence (DNA): TGTGCCATCAGTGGTCAGGGTCAGGCTAATGAAAAACTGTTTTTT. The rearrangement links TRBV10-3 to TRBJ1-4, with a possible D match to TRBD1 (5 bases). The CDR3 is made up of 15 amino acids. The V and J ends lost 4 bases and 3 bases respectively, with 12 bases between them. Germline V gene data show CDR1 as ENHRY and CDR2 as SYGVKD.

This clonotype was counted at least ten times. The chain has TRBV6-5 and TRBJ2-5; unclear D gene. V was clipped by 0 bases and J by 9 bases, with 8 bases between them. Germline CDR1 reads MNHEY; CDR2 reads SVGAGI. This CDR3 spans 12 amino acids. The CDR3 reads CASSYSRKAQYF. The CDR3 bases are TGTGCCAGCAGTTACTCGAGGAAGGCCCAGTACTTC.

This clonotype was counted between two and nine times. The V gene is TRBV6-1, the J gene TRBJ2-1; D is perhaps TRBD1 (6 bases). Trimming cost V 3 bases and J 5 bases, with 8 bases left between them. CDR1 is MNHNS, CDR2 SASEGT, per germline. The CDR3 has 13 residues. The CDR3 reads CASSDGGHNEQFF. CDR3 sequence (DNA): TGTGCCAGCAGTGATGGGGGCCACAATGAGCAGTTCTTC.

There are many counts of this clonotype. The chain is built from TRBV2 and TRBJ2-7; no clear D. The CDR3 consists of 12 residues. Germline CDR1 SNHLY, CDR2 FYNNEI. Trimming took off 3 bases at V and 3 bases at J, with 6 bases between the two ends. CDR3 loop: CASSDLLYEQYF. In DNA form, the CDR3 reads TGTGCCAGCAGTGACCTCCTCTACGAGCAGTACTTC. Full variable domain (missing parts from reference TRBV2 and TRBJ2-7): EPEVTQTPSHQVTQMGQEVILRCVPISNHLYFYWYRQILGQKVEFLVSFYNNEISEKSEIFDDQFSVERPDGSNFTLKIRSTKLEDSAMYFCASSDLLYEQYFGPGTRLTVT.

Notes on this clonotype: Since a much larger clone is just one base distant, this may be a read error. The V call is TRBV28, the J call TRBJ2-3; D perhaps matches TRBD2 (5 bases). Germline-derived CDR1 and CDR2 are MDHEN and SYDVKM. The CDR3 covers 14 residues. Deletions cut 8 bases from V and 6 bases from J, with 18 bases between. CDR3 coding DNA: TGTGCCAGCGGTACTCCGGGAACAGTGGATACGCAGTATTTT. Amino acid sequence: CASGTPGTVDTQYF.

The chain is built from TRBV20-1 and TRBJ1-5; 9 bases align to TRBD1. Germline lookup yields CDR1 DFQATT and CDR2 SNEGSKA (reference sequence). This CDR3 contains 15 residues. The J segment lost 4 bases and the V segment lost 5 bases, leaving 9 bases of the junction unmatched. The CDR3 DNA follows: TGCAGTGCTCCACCGGGACAGGGAGGAAATCAGCCCCAGCATTTT. Its protein is CSAPPGQGGNQPQHF.

This clonotype was detected many times. The gene calls are TRBV11-2 and TRBJ2-5; tentative D call: TRBD2 (6 bases). This CDR3 is built from 16 residues. The V end lost 1 base, the J end lost 3 bases, and 15 bases lay between the germline ends. Looked up from germline, CDR1 is SGHAT and CDR2 is FQNNGV. CDR3 loop: CASSLGASSAEETQYF. The CDR3 DNA sequence: TGTGCCAGCAGCTTAGGGGCCTCTAGCGCCGAAGAGACCCAGTACTTC.

This clonotype appeared a few times. This CDR3 is missing its conserved last phenylalanine or tryptophan, likely due to a read error. The J gene is TRBJ1-1, the V gene TRBV20-1, with D tentatively TRBD1 (5 bases). Germline V gene data show CDR1 as DFQATT and CDR2 as SNEGSKA (reference sequence). V lost 6 bases and J 0 bases, leaving 5 bases between the germline ends. There are 11 residues in the CDR3. CDR3 DNA sequence: TGCAGTGCGGGGGTGAACACTGAAGCTTTCTCT. This sequence encodes CSAGVNTEAFS.

Ten or more counts support this clonotype. The chain recombines TRBV30 with TRBJ2-3; 7 bases agree with TRBD2. The V segment lost 3 bases and the J segment 4 bases; nucleotides outside the gene matches: 4. The CDR3 length is 13 residues. Germline CDR1 and CDR2: GTSNPN and SVGIG (reference sequence). The CDR3 DNA sequence: TGTGCCTGGAGGCGCGGGAGTGCAGATACGCAGTATTTT. This codes for CAWRRGSADTQYF.

This clonotype was counted a few times. This rearrangement joins TRBV9 to TRBJ2-7; D may correspond to TRBD1 or TRBD2 (6 bases each). CDR1 and CDR2 from the germline V gene are SGDLS and YYNGEE. V lost 0 bases and J 5 bases, leaving 12 bases between the germline ends. The CDR3 runs 14 residues. Here the CDR3 DNA reads TGTGCCAGCAGCGTAGATCCAGGGGAGGACGAGCAGTACTTC. As protein: CASSVDPGEDEQYF.

This clonotype was observed a few times. The chain is built from TRBV24-1 and TRBJ2-6; D remains unclear. The CDR3 consists of 17 residues. V lost 5 bases and J 0 bases, leaving 13 bases between the germline ends. CDR1 KGHDR and CDR2 SFDVKD come from the germline V gene. CDR3 bases: TGTGCCACCAGTGTGGGGAAGCTTCGCTCTGGGGCCAACGTCCTGACTTTC. This translates into CATSVGKLRSGANVLTF.

V and J are TRBV7-9 and TRBJ1-6, with TRBD1 matching 8 bases. There are 16 residues in the CDR3. The germline V gene has CDR1 SEHNR and CDR2 FQNEAQ (reference sequence). After removal of 1 base from V and 9 bases from J, the junction contained 8 bases not matched to a gene. CDR3 amino acids: CASSLGRGPMGSPLHF. CDR3 sequence (DNA): TGTGCCAGCAGCTTAGGCAGGGGGCCGATGGGTTCACCCCTCCACTTT.

This clonotype was picked up a small number of times. The chain employs TRBV19 and TRBJ1-1; a weak D match, TRBD1 (5 bases). Trimming removed 4 bases at V and 3 bases at J, with 15 bases between. This CDR3 has 15 amino acids. Germline V gene sequence: CDR1 LNHDA, CDR2 SQIVND (reference sequence). As DNA, the CDR3 is TGTGCCAGTAGTAAGGGGAGGGTTTCGGACACTGAAGCTTTCTTT. Protein: CASSKGRVSDTEAFF.

This clonotype was seen only a few times. CDR3 nucleotide sequence: TGTGCCAGCAGCTTGGGGCTAGCGGGGGTCCCGGGAGATACGCAGTATTTT. Amino acids: CASSLGLAGVPGDTQYF. This chain joins TRBV7-2 and TRBJ2-3, with 10 positions matching TRBD2. Unmatched junction bases numbered 11, after V lost 3 bases and J lost 5 bases. Germline V gives CDR1 SGHTA, CDR2 FQGNSA. This CDR3 is 17 amino acids long.

Only a few counts were recorded for this clonotype. The V call is TRBV5-6, the J call TRBJ2-5; 12 nucleotides line up with TRBD1. V dropped 2 bases and J dropped 4; count of bases not matched to a gene: 3. The CDR3 is 15 amino acids. Germline V gene data show CDR1 as SGHDT and CDR2 as YYEEEE. CDR3 in amino acids: CASSFGTGGTETQYF. As DNA, the CDR3 is TGTGCCAGCAGCTTTGGGACAGGGGGCACAGAGACCCAGTACTTC.

This chain uses TRBV12-5 with TRBJ2-2; D remains ambiguous. Germline V gene data show CDR1 as LGHNT and CDR2 as FRNRAP. This CDR3 is 15 amino acids long. V was clipped by 5 bases and J by 3 bases, with 13 bases between them. The CDR3 reads CASGDRLGDTGELFF. CDR3 sequence (DNA): TGTGCTAGTGGTGACCGTCTCGGCGACACCGGGGAGCTGTTTTTT.

This clonotype came up many times. The chain couples TRBV30 to TRBJ1-2, with D possibly being TRBD1 (6 bases). The length of the CDR3 is 13 residues. CDR1 is GTSNPN, CDR2 SVGIG, per germline (reference sequence). Trimming cost V 0 bases and J 2 bases, with 7 bases left between them. DNA for the CDR3: TGTGCCTGGAGTGTAACAGGGAACTATGGCTACACCTTC. It codes for CAWSVTGNYGYTF.

This clonotype was picked up a small number of times. The gene calls are TRBV4-2 and TRBJ2-7; TRBD2 matches 10 bases. Germline loops: CDR1 LGHNA, CDR2 YNFKEQ. This CDR3 is 16 amino acids long. Trimming at V came to 0 bases and at J to 6 bases, leaving 8 bases not matched to a gene. CDR3 in DNA: TGTGCCAGCAGCCAAGAGGAGCCTAGCGGGAGTGGCGAGCAGTACTTC. Amino acid sequence: CASSQEEPSGSGEQYF.